This T cell receptor beta chain was identified in a study of T cells in localized non-small cell lung cancer. Broader study findings: Adjacent uninvolved lung had the highest clonality, suggesting focused antigen responses.

Sequenced by immunoSEQ multiplex PCR; TCRdb stores in-frame clones only, minus some. The sample consists of about 74,000 clones, roughly 83% of them appearing once. Comments on this clone: Its antigen is undetermined.

Source: peripheral blood, taken before any cancer treatment. This clonotype was sampled from a female donor of 60 years or more with stage I lung adenocarcinoma.

The CDR3 loop reads CASSQVHRGVGELFF. The CDR3 DNA reads as TGTGCCAGCAGCCAAGTCCATCGGGGAGTCGGGGAGCTGTTTTTT. The chain combines TRBV14 with TRBJ2-2, with TRBD2 as a possible D gene (5 bases). Trimming left V 1 base short and J 7 bases short, with 13 bases between. Per germline, CDR1 SGHDN and CDR2 FVKESK. This CDR3 has 15 residues.